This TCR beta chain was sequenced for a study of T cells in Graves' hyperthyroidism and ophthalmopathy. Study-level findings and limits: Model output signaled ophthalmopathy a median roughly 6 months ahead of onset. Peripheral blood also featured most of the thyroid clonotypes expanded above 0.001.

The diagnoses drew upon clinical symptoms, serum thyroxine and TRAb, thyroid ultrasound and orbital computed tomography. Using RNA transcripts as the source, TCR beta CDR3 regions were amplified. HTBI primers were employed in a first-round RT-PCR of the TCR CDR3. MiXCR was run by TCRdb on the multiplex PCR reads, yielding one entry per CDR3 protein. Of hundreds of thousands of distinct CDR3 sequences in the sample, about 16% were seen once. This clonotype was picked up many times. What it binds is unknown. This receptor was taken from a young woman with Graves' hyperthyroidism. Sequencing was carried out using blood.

The CDR3 spells CASSRSGNSYEQYF. CDR3 in DNA: TGTGCCAGCAGTCGTAGCGGGAACTCCTACGAGCAGTACTTC. The V and J genes are TRBV12-3 or TRBV12-4 and TRBJ2-7, with 8 bases identical to TRBD2. The CDR3 contains 14 residues. The V gene end was trimmed by 5 bases and the J gene end by 0 bases; junction bases not matched to a gene: 3.